This TCR beta chain was sequenced for a study of vaccination and CD4 T cells after COVID-19. Turning to the study itself: The stimulus for the cells was overlapping spike peptides derived from SARS-CoV-2, HCoV-NL63, HCoV-OC43 and HCoV-229E.

Comment on this clonotype: Its antigen is as yet unknown.

Sequenced with the Oncomine TCR Beta short-read assay was DNA taken from cultured CD4+ T cells. One entry per CDR3 protein, called by TCRdb with MiXCR from the PCR reads. Of 15,000 or so distinct CDR3 sequences in the sample, roughly three fifths were seen once. V was trimmed by 3 bases and J by 6 bases, leaving 2 bases between them. The CDR3 contains 11 residues. The germline V gene encodes CDR1 SEHNR and CDR2 FQNEAQ (reference sequence). The treatment was: roughly 10-day PBMC culture with coronavirus spike peptide pools or control peptides (ViraFEST assay). The chain uses TRBV7-9 and TRBJ2-2; no clear D gene. Sequencing was done on a sample of CD4+ T cells from blood, cultured in vitro. The TCR originated in a human donor who had recovered from COVID-19. In DNA form, the CDR3 reads TGTGCCAGCAGCTTTCCCGGGGAGCTGTTTTTT. Translation: CASSFPGELFF. Full variable domain (remainder filled in from reference TRBV7-9 and TRBJ2-2): DTGVSQNPRHKITKRGQNVTFRCDPISEHNRLYWYRQTLGQGPEFLTYFQNEAQLEKSRLLSDRFSAERPKGSFSTLEIQRTEQGDSAMYLCASSFPGELFFGEGSRLTVL.